These T cell receptor beta chains were read from a single sample in a study of blood T cell repertoires in COVID-19. Data came from immunoSEQ multiplex PCR; TCRdb stores just in-frame clones and leaves some out. Of 200,000 to 250,000 clones detected, around 89% appear once; the ten largest clones hold 0.87%. Sequenced material: PBMCs or T cells enriched from blood (not recorded which). Receptors originate from a man aged 50 to 60 who had been exposed to COVID-19. Both conserved end residues are trimmed from each CDR3. The D gene is left open where the match is weak.

V gene: TRBV5-1
D gene: .
CDR3 protein: ASSLGIAPTDTQY

V gene: TRBV30
D gene: .
CDR3 protein: AWRGPRVVESGYT

V gene: TRBV9
D gene: TRBD1
CDR3 protein: ASSSGTGTGSYNSPLH

V gene: TRBV18
D gene: .
CDR3 protein: ASSPQRTEINEKLF

V gene: TRBV7-6
D gene: TRBD1
CDR3 protein: ASSNHGQGAYDYGYT

V gene: TRBV5-1
D gene: .
CDR3 protein: ASKFEQGYNEQF

V gene: TRBV5-6
D gene: TRBD1
CDR3 protein: ASSRDSPYEQY

V gene: TRBV21-1
D gene: .
CDR3 protein: ASIGVSRNQPQH

V gene: TRBV11-3
D gene: TRBD1
CDR3 protein: ASSLRVAGGFNEQF

V gene: TRBV18
D gene: .
CDR3 protein: ASSTQGTANTEAF

V gene: TRBV11-2
D gene: TRBD1
CDR3 protein: ASSFTGGFSGNTIY

V gene: TRBV2
D gene: TRBD1
CDR3 protein: ASATGTGLTDTQY

V gene: TRBV27
D gene: TRBD1
CDR3 protein: ASSWVGGSNQPQH

V gene: TRBV19
D gene: .
CDR3 protein: ASSIRVSSSYNEQF

V gene: TRBV7-8
D gene: TRBD1
CDR3 protein: ASSRDSNQPQH

V gene: TRBV10-3
D gene: .
CDR3 protein: AIRGESNQPQH

V gene: TRBV18
D gene: .
CDR3 protein: ASSPAQRGGGTEAF

V gene: TRBV28
D gene: TRBD1
CDR3 protein: ASRIGGSGQPQH

V gene: TRBV5-1
D gene: TRBD1
CDR3 protein: ASSLDRGNTEAF

V gene: TRBV27
D gene: .
CDR3 protein: ASSFWGQDNEQF

V gene: TRBV27
D gene: .
CDR3 protein: ASSLVGGYTEAF

V gene: TRBV3-1/TRBV3-2
D gene: .
CDR3 protein: ASSPHGVTYGYT

V gene: TRBV6-5
D gene: .
CDR3 protein: ASRTGQRNTIY

V gene: TRBV18
D gene: TRBD1
CDR3 protein: ASSPLGQGVNTEAF

V gene: TRBV29-1
D gene: TRBD1
CDR3 protein: SVDNRDRGHDGYT

V gene: TRBV7-2
D gene: TRBD1
CDR3 protein: ASSLRTGSGNTIY

V gene: TRBV11-2
D gene: .
CDR3 protein: ASSSGRLGYGYT

V gene: TRBV6-2/TRBV6-3
D gene: .
CDR3 protein: ASSYVATPRIYGYT

V gene: TRBV5-5
D gene: TRBD1
CDR3 protein: ASSLWTGTTTNEQF

V gene: TRBV5-5
D gene: TRBD2
CDR3 protein: ASSLGWRTSGYEQY

V gene: TRBV2
D gene: .
CDR3 protein: ASTRLKSEPLH

V gene: TRBV24-1
D gene: .
CDR3 protein: ATSDGKRAEAF